The clone carrying this T cell receptor beta chain was seen at least ten times. What it binds is unknown. TCRdb reprocessed the 5' RACE reads with MiXCR, giving one entry per CDR3 protein. The sample contains tens of thousands of distinct CDR3 sequences, 5.2% of which appear only once. Time point in this sample: sample taken at primary tumor resection. Sequencing covered unsorted whole RNA taken from tumor, nontumor lung or frozen PBMC. Samples came from roughly 72 TRACERx patients with untreated early-stage lung cancer. These data originate in a study of spatial heterogeneity in lung cancer. Study context: The count of detected beta-chain sequences consistently exceeded that of alpha-chain sequences. Across the raw uncorrected reads, a unique TCR and UMI combination was observed, on average, more than ten times.

The CDR3 runs 12 residues. Germline CDR1 GTSNPN, CDR2 SVGIG (reference sequence). V lost 8 bases and J 5 bases, leaving 12 bases between the germline ends. The study's findings and limits: More often at tumor resection than at routine follow-up, ubiquitous expanded tumor TCRs were detected in the blood.

Sequences were derived from PBMCs, sampled at surgery. V gene TRBV30 combines with J gene TRBJ1-4; tentative D call: TRBD1 (6 bases). The TCR comes from a female donor with early-stage non-small cell lung cancer. The CDR3 DNA reads as TGTGCCAGGGGGGATGCAAATGAAAAACTGTTTTTT. Amino acid sequence: CARGDANEKLFF.